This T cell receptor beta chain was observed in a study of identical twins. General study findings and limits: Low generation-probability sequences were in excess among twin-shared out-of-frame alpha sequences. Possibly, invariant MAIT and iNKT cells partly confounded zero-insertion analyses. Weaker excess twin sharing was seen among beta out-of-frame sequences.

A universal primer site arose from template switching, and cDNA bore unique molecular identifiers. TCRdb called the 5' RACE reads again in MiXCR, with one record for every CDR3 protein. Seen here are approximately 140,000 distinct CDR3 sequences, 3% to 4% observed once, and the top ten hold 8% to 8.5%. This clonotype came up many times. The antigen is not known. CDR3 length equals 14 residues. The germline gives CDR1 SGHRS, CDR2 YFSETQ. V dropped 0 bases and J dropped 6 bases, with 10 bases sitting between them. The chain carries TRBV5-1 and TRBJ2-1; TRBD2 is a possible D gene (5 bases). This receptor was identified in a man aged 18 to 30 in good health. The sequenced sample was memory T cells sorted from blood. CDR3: CASSLVRAGNEQFF. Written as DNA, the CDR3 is TGCGCCAGCAGCTTGGTTCGCGCGGGCAATGAGCAGTTCTTC.